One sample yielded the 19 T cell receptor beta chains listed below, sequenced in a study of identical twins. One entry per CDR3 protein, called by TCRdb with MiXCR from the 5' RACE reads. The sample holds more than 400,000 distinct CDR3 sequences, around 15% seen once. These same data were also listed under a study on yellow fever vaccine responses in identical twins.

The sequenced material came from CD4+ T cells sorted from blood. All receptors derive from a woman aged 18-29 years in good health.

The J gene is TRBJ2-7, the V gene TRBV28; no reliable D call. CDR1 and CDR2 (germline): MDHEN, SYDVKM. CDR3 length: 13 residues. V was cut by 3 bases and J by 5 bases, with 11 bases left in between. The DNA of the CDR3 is TGTGCCAGCAGTTTCCGTCTACTCCACGAGCAGTACGTC. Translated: CASSFRLLHEQYV.

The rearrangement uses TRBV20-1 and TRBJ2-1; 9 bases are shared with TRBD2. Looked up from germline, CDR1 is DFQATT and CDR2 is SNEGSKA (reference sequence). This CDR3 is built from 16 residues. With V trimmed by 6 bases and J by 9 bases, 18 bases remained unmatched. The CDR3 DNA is TGCAGTGCCAGGCTAGCGGGGCTATTCACAATGGGTGAGCAGTTCTTC. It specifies CSARLAGLFTMGEQFF.

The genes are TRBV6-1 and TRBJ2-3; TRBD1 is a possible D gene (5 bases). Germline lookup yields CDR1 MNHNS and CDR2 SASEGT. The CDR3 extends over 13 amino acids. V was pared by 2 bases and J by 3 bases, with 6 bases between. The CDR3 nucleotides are TGTGCCAGCAGTGAACGACAGACAGATACGCAGTATTTT. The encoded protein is CASSERQTDTQYF.

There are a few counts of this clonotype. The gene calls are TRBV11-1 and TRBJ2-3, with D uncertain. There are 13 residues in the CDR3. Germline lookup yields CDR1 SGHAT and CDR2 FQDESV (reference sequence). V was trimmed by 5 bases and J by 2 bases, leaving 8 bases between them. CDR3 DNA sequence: TGTGCCAGCAGCGGGGTATACACAGATACGCAGTATTTT. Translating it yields CASSGVYTDTQYF.

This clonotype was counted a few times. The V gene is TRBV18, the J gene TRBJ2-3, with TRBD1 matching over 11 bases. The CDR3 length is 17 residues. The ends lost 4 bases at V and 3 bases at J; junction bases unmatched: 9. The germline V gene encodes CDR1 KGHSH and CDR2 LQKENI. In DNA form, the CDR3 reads TGTGCCAGCTCACTAACAGGACAGGGGGCAGGAACAGATACGCAGTATTTT. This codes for CASSLTGQGAGTDTQYF. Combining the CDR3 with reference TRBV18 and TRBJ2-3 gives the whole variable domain NAGVMQNPRHLVRRRGQEARLRCSPMKGHSHVYWYRQLPEEGLKFMVYLQKENIIDESGMPKERFSAEFPKEGPSILRIQQVVRGDSAAYFCASSLTGQGAGTDTQYFGPGTRLTVL.

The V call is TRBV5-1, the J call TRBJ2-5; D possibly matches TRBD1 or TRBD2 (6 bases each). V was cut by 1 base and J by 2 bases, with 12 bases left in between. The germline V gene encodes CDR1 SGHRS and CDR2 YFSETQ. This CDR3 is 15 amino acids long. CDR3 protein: CASSLSTGRQETQYF. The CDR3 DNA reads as TGCGCCAGCAGCTTGAGTACAGGGAGGCAAGAGACCCAGTACTTC.

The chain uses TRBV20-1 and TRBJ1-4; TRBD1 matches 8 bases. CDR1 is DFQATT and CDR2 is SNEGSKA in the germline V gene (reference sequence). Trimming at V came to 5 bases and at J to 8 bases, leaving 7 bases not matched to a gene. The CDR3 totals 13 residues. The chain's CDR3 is CSAPQGAREKLFF. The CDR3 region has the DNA TGCAGTGCTCCCCAGGGGGCCCGGGAAAAACTGTTTTTT.

In nucleotides, the CDR3 is TGTGCCACCAGTGAGGGAGGACTAGCGGGAGTTAGAGATACGCAGTATTTT. This encodes CATSEGGLAGVRDTQYF. J is TRBJ2-3 and V is TRBV24-1, with 13 bases identical to TRBD2. The germline V gene has CDR1 KGHDR and CDR2 SFDVKD. The CDR3 extends over 17 amino acids. V dropped 4 bases and J dropped 5; count of bases not matched to a gene: 8.

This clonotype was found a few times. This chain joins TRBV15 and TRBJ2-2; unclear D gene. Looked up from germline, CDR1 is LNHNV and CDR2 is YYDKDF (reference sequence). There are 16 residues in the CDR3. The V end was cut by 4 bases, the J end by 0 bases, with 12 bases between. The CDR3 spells CATSTKLRTNTGELFF. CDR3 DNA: TGTGCCACCAGCACTAAACTAAGGACGAACACCGGGGAGCTGTTTTTT.

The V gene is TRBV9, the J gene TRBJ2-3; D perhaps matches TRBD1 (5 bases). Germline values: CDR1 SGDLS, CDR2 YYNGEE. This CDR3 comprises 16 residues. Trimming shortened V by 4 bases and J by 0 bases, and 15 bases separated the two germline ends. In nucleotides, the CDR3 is TGTGCCAGCAGCATCACGCGACAGCCTAGCACAGATACGCAGTATTTT. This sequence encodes CASSITRQPSTDTQYF.

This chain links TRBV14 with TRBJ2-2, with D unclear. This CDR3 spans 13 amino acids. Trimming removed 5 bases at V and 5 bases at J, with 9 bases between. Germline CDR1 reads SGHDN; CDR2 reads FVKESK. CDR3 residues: CASSNLVTGELFF. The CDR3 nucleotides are TGTGCCAGCAGCAACCTAGTAACCGGGGAGCTGTTTTTT.

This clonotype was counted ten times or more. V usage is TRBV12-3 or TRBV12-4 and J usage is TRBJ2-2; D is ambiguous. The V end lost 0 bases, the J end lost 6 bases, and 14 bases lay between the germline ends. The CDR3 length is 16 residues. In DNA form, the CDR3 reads TGTGCCAGCAGTTTAGCGTGGTGGGAAGGGTCCGGGGAGCTGTTTTTT. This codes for CASSLAWWEGSGELFF.

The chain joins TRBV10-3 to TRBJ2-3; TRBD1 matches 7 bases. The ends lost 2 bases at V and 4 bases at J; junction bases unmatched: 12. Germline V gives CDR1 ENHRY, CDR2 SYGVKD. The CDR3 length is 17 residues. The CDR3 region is CAISERGTEIVADTQYF. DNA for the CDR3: TGTGCCATCAGTGAGCGAGGGACAGAGATAGTCGCAGATACGCAGTATTTT.

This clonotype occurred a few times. CDR3 amino acids: CASRSRTSGSKQYF. The CDR3 region has the DNA TGTGCCAGCAGATCCCGGACTAGCGGGAGCAAGCAGTACTTC. The chain is built from TRBV12-3 or TRBV12-4 and TRBJ2-7; 13 positions agree with TRBD2. The J segment lost 8 bases and the V segment lost 6 bases, leaving 7 bases of the junction unmatched. The CDR3 runs to 14 residues.

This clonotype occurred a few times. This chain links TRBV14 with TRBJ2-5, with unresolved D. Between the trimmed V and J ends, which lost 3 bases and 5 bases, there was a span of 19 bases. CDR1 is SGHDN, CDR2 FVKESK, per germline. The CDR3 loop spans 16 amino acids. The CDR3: CASSHNPGLRAETQYF. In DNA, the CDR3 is TGTGCCAGCAGCCACAACCCTGGTTTACGGGCGGAGACCCAGTACTTC.

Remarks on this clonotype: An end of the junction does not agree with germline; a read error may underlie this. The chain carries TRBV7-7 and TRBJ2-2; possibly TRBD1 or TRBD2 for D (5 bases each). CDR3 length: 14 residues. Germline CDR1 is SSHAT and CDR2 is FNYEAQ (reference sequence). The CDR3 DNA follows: TGTGCCGGCAGCCCGGTCCAGGGACCCGGGGAGCTGTTTTTT. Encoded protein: CAGSPVQGPGELFF.

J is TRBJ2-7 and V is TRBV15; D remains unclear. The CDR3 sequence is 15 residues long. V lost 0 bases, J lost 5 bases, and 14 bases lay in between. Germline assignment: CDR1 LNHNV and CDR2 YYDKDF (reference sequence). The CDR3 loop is CATSRDPGFIHEQYF. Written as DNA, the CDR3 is TGTGCCACCAGCAGAGATCCGGGTTTCATCCACGAGCAGTACTTC.

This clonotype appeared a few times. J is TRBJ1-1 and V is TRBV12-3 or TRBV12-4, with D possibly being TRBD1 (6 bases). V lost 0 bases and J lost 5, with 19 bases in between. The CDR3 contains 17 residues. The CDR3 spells CASSLALSRGRGTEAFF. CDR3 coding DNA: TGTGCCAGCAGTTTAGCGCTCTCCAGGGGCCGCGGGACTGAAGCTTTCTTT.

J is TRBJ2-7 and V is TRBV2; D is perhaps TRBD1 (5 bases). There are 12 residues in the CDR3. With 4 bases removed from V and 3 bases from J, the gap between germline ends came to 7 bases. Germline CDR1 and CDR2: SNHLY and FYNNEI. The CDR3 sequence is CASSVQGYEQYF. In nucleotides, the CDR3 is TGTGCCAGCAGTGTCCAGGGCTACGAGCAGTACTTC. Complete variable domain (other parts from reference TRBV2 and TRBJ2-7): EPEVTQTPSHQVTQMGQEVILRCVPISNHLYFYWYRQILGQKVEFLVSFYNNEISEKSEIFDDQFSVERPDGSNFTLKIRSTKLEDSAMYFCASSVQGYEQYFGPGTRLTVT.